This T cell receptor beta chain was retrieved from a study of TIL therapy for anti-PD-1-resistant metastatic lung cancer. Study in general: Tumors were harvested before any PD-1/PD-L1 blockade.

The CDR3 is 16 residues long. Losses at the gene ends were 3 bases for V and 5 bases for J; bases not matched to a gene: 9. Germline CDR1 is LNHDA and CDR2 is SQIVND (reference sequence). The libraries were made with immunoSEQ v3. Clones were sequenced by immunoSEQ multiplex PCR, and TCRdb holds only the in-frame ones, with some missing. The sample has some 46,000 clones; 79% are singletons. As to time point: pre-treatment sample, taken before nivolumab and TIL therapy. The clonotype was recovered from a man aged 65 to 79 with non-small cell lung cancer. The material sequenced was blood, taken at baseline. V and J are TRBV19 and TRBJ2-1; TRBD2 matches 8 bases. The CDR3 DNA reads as TGTGCCAGTAGTATGGGGGGGCTAGCGGGCAACAATGAGCAGTTCTTC. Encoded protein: CASSMGGLAGNNEQFF.